This record concerns one T cell receptor beta chain sequence. Antigen unknown. Possible read error: a much larger clone is one base away. The record originates from a study of T cell repertoires in cytomegalovirus infection. In the study overall: Public TCR beta signatures were indicative of both CMV infection and a matching HLA type.

Study outcomes and limitations: The response measured ex vivo was dominated by TCR beta clonotypes (HLA-C-restricted and CMV-specific). The study identified carriers of CMV plus the relevant HLA from cumulative public TCR beta family frequency.

MiXCR, applied by TCRdb to the reads, yields one record per CDR3 protein. The sample contains 150,000 to 200,000 distinct CDR3 sequences, over 13% of which appear only once. The CDR3 consists of 14 residues. The germline V gene encodes CDR1 MNHEY and CDR2 SVGEGT. V gene TRBV6-2 or TRBV6-3 combines with J gene TRBJ2-7, with D hard to call. This clonotype was obtained from a human donor in good health (CMV status not recorded). Some clones in this sample may be carry-over from other donors' samples. Sequencing was performed on PBMCs. The CDR3 loop reads CASSSHLNLYGQYF. CDR3 coding DNA: TGTGCCAGCAGTTCCCACTTAAACCTCTACGGGCAGTACTTC.